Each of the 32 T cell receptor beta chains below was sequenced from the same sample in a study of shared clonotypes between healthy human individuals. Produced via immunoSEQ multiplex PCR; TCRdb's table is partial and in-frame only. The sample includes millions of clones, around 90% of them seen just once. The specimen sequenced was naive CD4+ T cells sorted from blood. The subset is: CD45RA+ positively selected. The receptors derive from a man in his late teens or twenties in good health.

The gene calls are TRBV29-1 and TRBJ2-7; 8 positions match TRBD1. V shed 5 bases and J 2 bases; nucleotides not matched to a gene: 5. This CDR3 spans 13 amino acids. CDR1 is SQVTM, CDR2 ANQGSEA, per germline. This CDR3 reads CSVRQGIPYEQYF. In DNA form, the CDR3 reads TGCAGCGTTAGACAGGGGATCCCCTACGAGCAGTACTTC.

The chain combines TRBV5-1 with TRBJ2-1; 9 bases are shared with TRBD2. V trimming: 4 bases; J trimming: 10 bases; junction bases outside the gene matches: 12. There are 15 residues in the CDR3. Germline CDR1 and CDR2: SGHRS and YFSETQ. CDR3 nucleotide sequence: TGCGCCAGCAGCCCCTCGCCTAGCGGGGTGGGGGAGCAGTTCTTC. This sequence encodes CASSPSPSGVGEQFF.

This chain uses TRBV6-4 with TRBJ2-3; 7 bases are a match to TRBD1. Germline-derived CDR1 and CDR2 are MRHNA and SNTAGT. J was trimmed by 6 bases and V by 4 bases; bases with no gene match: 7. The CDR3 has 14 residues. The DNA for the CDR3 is TGTGCCAGCAGTGCACAGGGGCAGCCGGATACGCAGTATTTT. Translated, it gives CASSAQGQPDTQYF.

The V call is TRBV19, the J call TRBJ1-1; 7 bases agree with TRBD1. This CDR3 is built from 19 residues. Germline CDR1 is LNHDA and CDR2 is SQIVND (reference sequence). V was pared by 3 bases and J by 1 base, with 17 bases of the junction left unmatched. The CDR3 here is CASSIKPPSRGGRNTEAFF. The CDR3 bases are TGTGCCAGTAGTATCAAACCGCCCTCACGAGGGGGCAGGAACACTGAAGCTTTCTTT.

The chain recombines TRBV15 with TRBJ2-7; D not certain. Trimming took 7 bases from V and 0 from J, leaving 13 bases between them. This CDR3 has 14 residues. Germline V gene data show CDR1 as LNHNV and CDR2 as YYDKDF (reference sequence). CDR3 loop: CATKGSSSSYEQYF. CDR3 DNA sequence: TGTGCCACCAAAGGGTCGTCTAGCTCCTACGAGCAGTACTTC.

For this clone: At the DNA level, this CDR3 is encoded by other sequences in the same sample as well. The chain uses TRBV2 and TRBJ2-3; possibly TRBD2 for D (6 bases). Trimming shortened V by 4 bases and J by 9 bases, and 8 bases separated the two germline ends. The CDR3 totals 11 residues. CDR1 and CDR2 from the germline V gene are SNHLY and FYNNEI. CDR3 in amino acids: CASSVEGTQYF. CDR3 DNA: TGTGCCAGCAGTGTGGAGGGAACGCAGTATTTT.

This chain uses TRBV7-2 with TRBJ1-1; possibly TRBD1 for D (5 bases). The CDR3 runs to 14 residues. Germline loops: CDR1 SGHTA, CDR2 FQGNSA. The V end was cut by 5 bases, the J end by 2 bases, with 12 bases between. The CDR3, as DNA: TGTGCCAGCAGCCCGGGACGGGTCAACACTGAAGCTTTCTTT. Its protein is CASSPGRVNTEAFF.

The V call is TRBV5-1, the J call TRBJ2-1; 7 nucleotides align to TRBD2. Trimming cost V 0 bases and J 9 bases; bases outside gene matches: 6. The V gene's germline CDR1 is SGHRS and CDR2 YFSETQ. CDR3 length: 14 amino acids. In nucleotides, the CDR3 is TGCGCCAGCAGCTTGGGCGGGAGCGTTATTGAGCAGTTCTTC. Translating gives CASSLGGSVIEQFF.

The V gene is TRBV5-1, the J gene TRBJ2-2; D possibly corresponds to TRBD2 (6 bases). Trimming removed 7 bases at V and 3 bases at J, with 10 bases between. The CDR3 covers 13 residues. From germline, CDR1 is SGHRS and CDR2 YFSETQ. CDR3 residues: CASGGIDTGELFF. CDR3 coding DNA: TGCGCCAGCGGGGGGATTGACACCGGGGAGCTGTTTTTT. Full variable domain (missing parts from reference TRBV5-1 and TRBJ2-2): KAGVTQTPRYLIKTRGQQVTLSCSPISGHRSVSWYQQTPGQGLQFLFEYFSETQRNKGNFPGRFSGRQFSNSRSEMNVSTLELGDSALYLCASGGIDTGELFFGEGSRLTVL.

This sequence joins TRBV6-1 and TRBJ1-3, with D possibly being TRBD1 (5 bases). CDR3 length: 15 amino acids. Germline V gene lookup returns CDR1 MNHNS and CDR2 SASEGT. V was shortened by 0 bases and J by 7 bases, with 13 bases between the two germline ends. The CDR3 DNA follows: TGTGCCAGCAGTGAAGCGCCAGGGTTAGGCAACACCATATATTTT. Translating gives CASSEAPGLGNTIYF.

The CDR3 nucleotides read TGTGCCAGCGCAGGACAGGGTAGGGCCGGGGAGCTGTTTTTT. It encodes CASAGQGRAGELFF. The chain links TRBV6-1 to TRBJ2-2; 8 bases are shared with TRBD1. The CDR3 length is 14 residues. CDR1 and CDR2 from the germline V gene are MNHNS and SASEGT. V was clipped by 8 bases and J by 6 bases; unmatched bases: 8.

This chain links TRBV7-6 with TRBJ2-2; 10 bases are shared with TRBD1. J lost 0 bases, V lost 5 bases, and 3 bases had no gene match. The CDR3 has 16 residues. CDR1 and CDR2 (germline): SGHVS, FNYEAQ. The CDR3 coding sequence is TGTGCCAGCAGCCCCGGACAGGGGGCGAACACCGGGGAGCTGTTTTTT. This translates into CASSPGQGANTGELFF.

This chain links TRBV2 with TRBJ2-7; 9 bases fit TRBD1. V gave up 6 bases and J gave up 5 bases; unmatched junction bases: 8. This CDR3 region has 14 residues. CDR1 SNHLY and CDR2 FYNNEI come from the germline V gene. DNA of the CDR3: TGTGCCAGCAGGAGGACCGGGACAGGGAACGAGCAGTACTTC. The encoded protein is CASRRTGTGNEQYF. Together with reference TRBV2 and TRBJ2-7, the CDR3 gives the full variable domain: EPEVTQTPSHQVTQMGQEVILRCVPISNHLYFYWYRQILGQKVEFLVSFYNNEISEKSEIFDDQFSVERPDGSNFTLKIRSTKLEDSAMYFCASRRTGTGNEQYFGPGTRLTVT.

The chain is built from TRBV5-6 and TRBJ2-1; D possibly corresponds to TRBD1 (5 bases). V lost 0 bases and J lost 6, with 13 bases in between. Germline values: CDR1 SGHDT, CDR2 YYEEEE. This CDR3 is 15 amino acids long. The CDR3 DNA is TGTGCCAGCAGCTTGGTTGACAGCTTTAGCAATGAGCAGTTCTTC. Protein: CASSLVDSFSNEQFF.

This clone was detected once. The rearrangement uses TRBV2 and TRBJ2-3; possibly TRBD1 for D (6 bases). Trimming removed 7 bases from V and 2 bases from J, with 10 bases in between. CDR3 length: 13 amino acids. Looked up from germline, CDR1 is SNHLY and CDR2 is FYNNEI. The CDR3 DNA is TGTGCCAGCAACAGGGCCCCCACAGATACGCAGTATTTT. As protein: CASNRAPTDTQYF.

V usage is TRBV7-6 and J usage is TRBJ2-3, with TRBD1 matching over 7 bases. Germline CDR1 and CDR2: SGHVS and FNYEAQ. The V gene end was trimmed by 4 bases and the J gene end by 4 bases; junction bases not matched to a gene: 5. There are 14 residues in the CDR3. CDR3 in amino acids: CASSYKGAADTQYF. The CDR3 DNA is TGTGCCAGCAGCTATAAGGGGGCCGCAGATACGCAGTATTTT.

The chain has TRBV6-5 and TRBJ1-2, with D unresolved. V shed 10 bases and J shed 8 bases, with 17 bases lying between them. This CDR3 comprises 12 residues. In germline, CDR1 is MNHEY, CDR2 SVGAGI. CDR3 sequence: CATRGGEEGYTF. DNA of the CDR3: TGTGCCACCCGAGGCGGGGAAGAAGGCTACACCTTC.

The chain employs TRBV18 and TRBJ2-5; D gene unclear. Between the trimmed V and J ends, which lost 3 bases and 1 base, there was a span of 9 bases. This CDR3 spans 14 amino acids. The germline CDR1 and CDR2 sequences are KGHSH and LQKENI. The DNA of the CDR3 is TGTGCCAGCTCACCTACCGGGCCCCAAGAGACCCAGTACTTC. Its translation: CASSPTGPQETQYF.

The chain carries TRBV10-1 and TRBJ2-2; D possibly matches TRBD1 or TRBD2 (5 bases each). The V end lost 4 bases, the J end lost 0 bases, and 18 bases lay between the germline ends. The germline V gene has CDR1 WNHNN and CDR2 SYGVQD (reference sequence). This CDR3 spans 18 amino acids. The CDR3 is CASSAYNGWDPNTGELFF. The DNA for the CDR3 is TGCGCCAGCAGTGCGTATAACGGTTGGGACCCGAACACCGGGGAGCTGTTTTTT.

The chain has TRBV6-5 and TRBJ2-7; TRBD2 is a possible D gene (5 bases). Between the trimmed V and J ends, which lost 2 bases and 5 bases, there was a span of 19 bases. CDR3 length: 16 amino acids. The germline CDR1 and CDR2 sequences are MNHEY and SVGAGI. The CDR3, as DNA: TGTGCCAGCAGTTACGGATTACTTCCGGGATCCGACGAGCAGTACTTC. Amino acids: CASSYGLLPGSDEQYF.

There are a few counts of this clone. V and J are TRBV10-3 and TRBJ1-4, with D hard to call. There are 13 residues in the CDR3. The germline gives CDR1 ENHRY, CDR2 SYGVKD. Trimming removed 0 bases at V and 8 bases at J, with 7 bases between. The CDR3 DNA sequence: TGTGCCATCAGTGAGTCTGTCCCGGAAAAACTGTTTTTT. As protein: CAISESVPEKLFF.

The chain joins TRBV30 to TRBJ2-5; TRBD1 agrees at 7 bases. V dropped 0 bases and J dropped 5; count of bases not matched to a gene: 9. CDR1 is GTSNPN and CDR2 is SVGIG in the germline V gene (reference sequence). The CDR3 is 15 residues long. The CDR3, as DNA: TGTGCCTGGAGTGTAATACAGGGGTTTTACGAGACCCAGTACTTC. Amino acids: CAWSVIQGFYETQYF. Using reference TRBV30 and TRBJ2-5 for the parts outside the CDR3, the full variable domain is SQTIHQWPATLVQPVGSPLSLECTVEGTSNPNLYWYRQAAGRGLQLLFYSVGIGQISSEVPQNLSASRPQDRQFILSSKKLLLSDSGFYLCAWSVIQGFYETQYFGPGTRLLVL.

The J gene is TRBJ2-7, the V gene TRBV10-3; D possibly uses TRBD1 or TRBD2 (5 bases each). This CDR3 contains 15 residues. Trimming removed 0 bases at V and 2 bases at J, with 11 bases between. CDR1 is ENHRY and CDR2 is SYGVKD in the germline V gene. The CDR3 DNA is TGTGCCATCAGTGAGTCGCGAGGGGAGACCTACGAGCAGTACTTC. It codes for CAISESRGETYEQYF.

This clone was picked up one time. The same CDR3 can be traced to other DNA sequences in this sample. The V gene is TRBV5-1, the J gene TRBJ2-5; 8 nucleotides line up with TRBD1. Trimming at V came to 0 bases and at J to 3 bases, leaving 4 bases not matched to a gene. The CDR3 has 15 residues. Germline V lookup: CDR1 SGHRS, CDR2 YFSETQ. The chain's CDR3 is CASSLDGTGEETQYF. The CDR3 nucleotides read TGCGCCAGCAGCTTGGACGGGACAGGTGAAGAGACCCAGTACTTC.

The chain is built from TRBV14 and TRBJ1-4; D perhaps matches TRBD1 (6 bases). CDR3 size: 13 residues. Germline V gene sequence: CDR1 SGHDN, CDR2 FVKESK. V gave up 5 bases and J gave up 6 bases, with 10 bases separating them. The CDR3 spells CASSRGQYEKLFF. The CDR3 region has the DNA TGTGCCAGCAGCAGAGGACAGTATGAAAAACTGTTTTTT. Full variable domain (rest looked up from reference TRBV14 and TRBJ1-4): EAGVTQFPSHSVIEKGQTVTLRCDPISGHDNLYWYRRVMGKEIKFLLHFVKESKQDESGMPNNRFLAERTGGTYSTLKVQPAELEDSGVYFCASSRGQYEKLFFGSGTQLSVL.

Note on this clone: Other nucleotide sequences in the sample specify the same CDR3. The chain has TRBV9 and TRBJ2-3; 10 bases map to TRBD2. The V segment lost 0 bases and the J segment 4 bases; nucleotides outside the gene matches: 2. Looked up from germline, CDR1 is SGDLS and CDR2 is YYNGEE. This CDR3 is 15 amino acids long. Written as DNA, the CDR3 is TGTGCCAGCAGCGTAGGGCTAGCGGGGGCAGATACGCAGTATTTT. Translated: CASSVGLAGADTQYF. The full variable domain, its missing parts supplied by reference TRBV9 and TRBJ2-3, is DSGVTQTPKHLITATGQRVTLRCSPRSGDLSVYWYQQSLDQGLQFLIQYYNGEERAKGNILERFSAQQFPDLHSELNLSSLELGDSALYFCASSVGLAGADTQYFGPGTRLTVL.

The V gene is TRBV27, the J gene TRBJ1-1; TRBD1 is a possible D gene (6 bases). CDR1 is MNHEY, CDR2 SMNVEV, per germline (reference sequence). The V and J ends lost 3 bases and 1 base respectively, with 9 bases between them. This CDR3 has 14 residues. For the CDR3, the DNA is TGTGCCAGCAGTTTCCTACAGGGGAACACTGAAGCTTTCTTT. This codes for CASSFLQGNTEAFF.

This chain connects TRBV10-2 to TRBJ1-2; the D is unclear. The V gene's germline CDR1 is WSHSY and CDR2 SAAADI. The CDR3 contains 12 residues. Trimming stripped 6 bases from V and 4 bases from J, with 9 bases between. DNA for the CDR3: TGCGCCAGCAGCCAAGGGCTCTATGGCTACACCTTC. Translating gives CASSQGLYGYTF.

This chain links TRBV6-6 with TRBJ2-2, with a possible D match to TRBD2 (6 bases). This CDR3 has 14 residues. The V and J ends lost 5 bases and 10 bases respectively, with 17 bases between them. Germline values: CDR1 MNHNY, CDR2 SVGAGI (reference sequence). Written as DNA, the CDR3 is TGTGCCAGCAGTCCTAGGGACTGGGTGAAGGAGCTGTTTTTT. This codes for CASSPRDWVKELFF.

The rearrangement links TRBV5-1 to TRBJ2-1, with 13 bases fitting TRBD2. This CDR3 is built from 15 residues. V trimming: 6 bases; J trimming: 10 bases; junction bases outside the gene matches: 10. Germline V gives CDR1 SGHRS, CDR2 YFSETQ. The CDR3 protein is CASTFELAGGPEQFF. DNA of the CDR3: TGCGCCAGCACATTCGAACTAGCGGGGGGGCCGGAGCAGTTCTTC.

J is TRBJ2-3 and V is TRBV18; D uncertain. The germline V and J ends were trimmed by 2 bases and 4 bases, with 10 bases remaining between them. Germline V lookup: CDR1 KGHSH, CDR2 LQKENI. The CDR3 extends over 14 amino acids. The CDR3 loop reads CASSPRVGADTQYF. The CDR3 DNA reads TGTGCCAGCTCACCAAGGGTCGGAGCAGATACGCAGTATTTT.

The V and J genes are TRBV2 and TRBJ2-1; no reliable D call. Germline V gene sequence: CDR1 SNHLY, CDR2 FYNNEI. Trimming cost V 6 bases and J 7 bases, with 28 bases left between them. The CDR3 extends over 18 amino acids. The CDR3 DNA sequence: TGTGCCAGCAGGCCGGCGGTGGCTTTATCGGCGAGGATGAATGAGCAGTTCTTC. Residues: CASRPAVALSARMNEQFF.